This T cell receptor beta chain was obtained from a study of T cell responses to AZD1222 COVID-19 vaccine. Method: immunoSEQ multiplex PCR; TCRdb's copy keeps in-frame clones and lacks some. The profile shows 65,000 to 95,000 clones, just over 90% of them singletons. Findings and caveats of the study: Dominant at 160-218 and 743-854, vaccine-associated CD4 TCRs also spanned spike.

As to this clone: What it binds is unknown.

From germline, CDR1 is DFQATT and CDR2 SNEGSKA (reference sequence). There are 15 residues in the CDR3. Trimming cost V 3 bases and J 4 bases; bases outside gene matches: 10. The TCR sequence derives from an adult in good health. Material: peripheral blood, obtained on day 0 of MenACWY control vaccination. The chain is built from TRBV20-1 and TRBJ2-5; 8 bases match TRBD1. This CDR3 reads CSASLPMTGVETQYF. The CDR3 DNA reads TGCAGTGCTAGTCTGCCCATGACAGGGGTAGAGACCCAGTACTTC.